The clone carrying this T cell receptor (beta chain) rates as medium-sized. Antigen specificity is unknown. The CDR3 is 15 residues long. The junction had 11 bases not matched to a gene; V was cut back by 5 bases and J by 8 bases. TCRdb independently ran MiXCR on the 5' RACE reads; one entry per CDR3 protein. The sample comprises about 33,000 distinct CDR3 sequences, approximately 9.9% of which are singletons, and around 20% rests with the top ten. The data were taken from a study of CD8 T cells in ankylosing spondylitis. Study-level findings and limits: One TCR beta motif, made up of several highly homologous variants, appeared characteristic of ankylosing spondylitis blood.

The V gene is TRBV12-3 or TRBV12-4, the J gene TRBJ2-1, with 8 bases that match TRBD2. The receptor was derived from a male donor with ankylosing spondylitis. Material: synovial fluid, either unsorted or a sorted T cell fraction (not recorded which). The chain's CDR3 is CASSISGTGTYEQFF. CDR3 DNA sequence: TGTGCCAGCAGTATTAGCGGGACCGGGACGTATGAGCAGTTCTTC.